This TCR beta chain came from a study of shared clonotypes between healthy human individuals. Study conclusions and caveats: Sorted-subset samples were not fully sequenced, rarefaction indicated.

Repertoires were generated with immunoSEQ multiplex PCR, while TCRdb's copy carries only in-frame clones and drops some. Found here are roughly 1,500,000 clones, about 98.5% of them singletons; the top ten hold 0.36%. This clone has a handful of counts. The target antigen is unknown. From germline, CDR1 is SEHNR and CDR2 FQNEAQ (reference sequence). V dropped 3 bases and J dropped 3; count of bases not matched to a gene: 3. The CDR3 consists of 16 residues. The specimen was naive CD4+ T cells sorted from blood. Specified subset: CD45RA+ positively selected. This sequence joins TRBV7-9 and TRBJ2-2; 11 bases fit TRBD2. The receptor was derived from a man between 25 and 39 years old in good health. In DNA, the CDR3 is TGTGCCAGCAGCTTGGGACTAGCGGATTACACCGGGGAGCTGTTTTTT. It encodes CASSLGLADYTGELFF.